This T cell receptor (beta chain) was captured in a study of blood T cell repertoires in COVID-19. Losses at the gene ends were 8 bases for V and 0 bases for J; bases not matched to a gene: 1. Germline assignment: CDR1 SNHLY and CDR2 FYNNEI. This CDR3 region has 13 residues. Assay: immunoSEQ multiplex PCR; the TCRdb copy retains only in-frame clones and omits some. Here the sample spans approximately 300,000 clones, approximately 85% being singletons. Sample: PBMCs or T cells enriched from blood (not recorded which). The chain carries TRBV2 and TRBJ2-1, with 7 bases matching TRBD2. This clonotype originated in a woman aged 25 to 45 who had recovered from COVID-19. CDR3 protein: CASAGVSYNEQFF. The CDR3, as DNA: TGTGCCAGCGCGGGGGTCTCCTACAATGAGCAGTTCTTC.